This is a list of T cell receptor beta chains from one sample in a study of blood T cell repertoires in COVID-19. The repertoire was sequenced with immunoSEQ multiplex PCR; TCRdb's copy has only in-frame clones and lacks some. This sample yields about 410,000 clones, of which about nine tenths are seen a single time; more than 1.4% belongs to the top ten. The sequencing input was peripheral blood. These receptors originate from a woman younger than 45 with active or convalescent COVID-19. Each CDR3 is given with its conserved first and last residue. Fields, in order: D gene, J gene, CDR3 length, clone size, V gene, CDR3 protein, CDR3 DNA. The D gene is left open where the match is weak. Clone size is given for some rows only: seen once, a few or many times, or a class if the clone is expanded.

>TRBD2|TRBJ2-7|14|-|TRBV9
CASSEGLAGHEQYF
TGTGCCAGCAGCGAAGGACTAGCGGGCCACGAGCAGTACTTC
>-|TRBJ2-1|14|-|TRBV24-1
CATSDHTGINEQFF
TGTGCCACCAGCGACCATACAGGGATCAATGAGCAGTTCTTC
>TRBD1|TRBJ1-5|14|-|TRBV10-3
CAISESGGHQPQHF
TGTGCCATCAGTGAATCAGGGGGCCACCAGCCCCAGCATTTT
>TRBD2|TRBJ2-3|15|once|TRBV9
CASSRSGSKADTQYF
TGTGCCAGCAGCCGTAGCGGGAGCAAGGCAGATACGCAGTATTTT
>-|TRBJ2-7|10|-|TRBV29-1
CSVGGTEQYF
TGCAGCGTGGGGGGAACGGAGCAGTACTTC
>TRBD2|TRBJ2-7|16|-|TRBV11-2
CASSQGFAGEPYEQYF
TGTGCCAGCAGCCAAGGTTTTGCGGGGGAGCCTTACGAGCAGTACTTC
>-|TRBJ1-1|14|-|TRBV19
CASSIAGLSTEAFF
TGTGCCAGTAGTATAGCAGGACTTAGCACTGAAGCTTTCTTT
>TRBD1|TRBJ2-2|13|-|TRBV5-1
CASRTGFTGELFF
TGCGCCAGCAGGACAGGGTTTACCGGGGAGCTGTTTTTT
>TRBD2|TRBJ2-5|14|-|TRBV10-1
CASSETGRDETQYF
TGCGCCAGCAGTGAGACGGGGAGGGATGAGACCCAGTACTTC
>TRBD2|TRBJ2-3|15|-|TRBV5-4
CASSDLAGGTDTQYF
TGTGCCAGCAGCGACCTAGCGGGGGGCACAGATACGCAGTATTTT
>TRBD2|TRBJ2-2|13|-|TRBV5-6
CASSSTSHTELFF
TGTGCCAGCAGCTCGACTAGCCACACGGAGCTGTTTTTT
>TRBD2|TRBJ2-7|15|once|TRBV6-6
CASTKAGGKTYEQYF
TGTGCCAGCACCAAAGCGGGGGGGAAAACCTACGAGCAGTACTTC
>-|TRBJ2-6|12|-|TRBV3-1/TRBV3-2
CASSQEGRVLTF
TGTGCCAGCAGCCAGGAGGGTAGGGTCCTGACTTTC
>-|TRBJ1-5|14|-|TRBV3-1/TRBV3-2
CASSQGTDNQPQHF
TGTGCCAGCAGCCAAGGGACAGATAATCAGCCCCAGCATTTT